This T cell receptor (beta chain) is from a study of blood T cell repertoires in COVID-19. Study-level background: The samples span acute and convalescent COVID-19 from the United States, Italy and Spain.

This CDR3 has 14 amino acids. The V end was cut by 2 bases, the J end by 2 bases, with 8 bases between. From germline, CDR1 is SGHAT and CDR2 FQNNGV. Source study methods: Nucleated cell counts were estimated from reference gene primer amplification. Only in-frame clones appear in the TCRdb table, and some are missing; sequencing was by immunoSEQ multiplex PCR. That table furnishes V, J and clone size, whereas the DNA furnished D and trimming. Of about 87,000 clones listed, more than 85% are singletons. V is TRBV11-2 and J is TRBJ2-3; D ambiguous. The sequenced sample consisted of peripheral blood. The origin of this receptor is a man in his forties with acute or convalescent COVID-19. CDR3 amino acids: CASSLLFSTDTQYF. The CDR3 DNA sequence: TGTGCCAGCAGCTTATTATTTTCCACAGATACGCAGTATTTT. Combining the CDR3 with reference TRBV11-2 and TRBJ2-3 gives the whole variable domain EAGVAQSPRYKIIEKRQSVAFWCNPISGHATLYWYQQILGQGPKLLIQFQNNGVVDDSQLPKDRFSAERLKGVDSTLKIQPAKLEDSAVYLCASSLLFSTDTQYFGPGTRLTVL.